The 8 T cell receptor beta chains below all came from one sample that was sequenced in a study of blood T cell repertoires in COVID-19. The method was immunoSEQ multiplex PCR; TCRdb's version includes in-frame clones alone and lacks a portion of them. The sample shows more than 300,000 clones, 70% to 90% of them seen only once. Sequencing was carried out using PBMCs or T cells enriched from blood (not recorded which). These receptors came from a woman in her 30s who had recovered from COVID-19.

This chain joins TRBV10-3 and TRBJ2-7; D remains unclear. The CDR3 sequence is 14 residues long. V was shortened by 2 bases and J by 2 bases, with 10 bases between the two germline ends. CDR1 is ENHRY and CDR2 is SYGVKD in the germline V gene. CDR3 region: CAISELREAYEQYF. CDR3 coding DNA: TGTGCCATCAGTGAGCTTCGCGAAGCCTACGAGCAGTACTTC.

J is TRBJ2-2 and V is TRBV10-3, with TRBD1 identical over 7 bases. V was pared by 1 base and J by 2 bases, with 10 bases of the junction left unmatched. Germline V gene lookup returns CDR1 ENHRY and CDR2 SYGVKD. The CDR3 length is 18 residues. The CDR3 here is CAISELHAGTANTGELFF. As DNA, the CDR3 is TGTGCCATCAGTGAGTTGCATGCCGGGACAGCAAACACCGGGGAGCTGTTTTTT.

This rearrangement joins TRBV9 to TRBJ2-7, with no clear D. Looked up from germline, CDR1 is SGDLS and CDR2 is YYNGEE. V was clipped by 0 bases and J by 2 bases, with 15 bases between them. CDR3 size: 16 residues. This chain's CDR3 is CASSVGSSEITYEQYF. Written as DNA, the CDR3 is TGTGCCAGCAGCGTAGGGTCGTCAGAAATTACCTACGAGCAGTACTTC.

The chain uses TRBV5-5 and TRBJ1-1, with 8 bases matching TRBD1. Unmatched junction bases numbered 6, after V lost 1 base and J lost 4 bases. Looked up from germline, CDR1 is SGHKS and CDR2 is YYEKEE (reference sequence). This CDR3 has 15 amino acids. DNA for the CDR3: TGTGCCAGCAGCTTGCGACAGGGGAGCGTCACTGAAGCTTTCTTT. As protein: CASSLRQGSVTEAFF.

This clone was recorded once. The chain recombines TRBV5-6 with TRBJ1-1; D not certain. In germline, CDR1 is SGHDT, CDR2 YYEEEE. V was shortened by 2 bases and J by 4 bases, with 15 bases between the two germline ends. The CDR3 contains 15 residues. CDR3 amino acids: CASSFDTARGTEAFF. The CDR3 DNA sequence: TGTGCCAGCAGCTTCGACACGGCCCGTGGCACTGAAGCTTTCTTT.

The CDR3 nucleotides read TGTGCCAGCAGTGAGGAGGGTCAGTCCCTTCTTTATGGCTACACCTTC. Residues: CASSEEGQSLLYGYTF. V gene TRBV2 combines with J gene TRBJ1-2; unclear D gene. The V end lost 3 bases, the J end lost 5 bases, and 19 bases lay between the germline ends. Per the germline V gene, CDR1 is SNHLY and CDR2 is FYNNEI. This CDR3 comprises 16 residues.

This rearrangement joins TRBV30 to TRBJ2-7, with D tentatively TRBD2 (5 bases). V lost 3 bases, J lost 3 bases, and 9 bases lay in between. The CDR3 is made up of 12 amino acids. The germline CDR1 and CDR2 sequences are GTSNPN and SVGIG (reference sequence). The DNA for the CDR3 is TGTGCCTGGAGCCTGGACTTCTACGAGCAGTACTTC. This gives the protein CAWSLDFYEQYF.

The gene calls are TRBV20-1 and TRBJ1-2, with D tentatively TRBD1 (5 bases). The germline V and J ends were trimmed by 1 base and 6 bases, with 6 bases remaining between them. CDR3 length: 11 amino acids. Germline CDR1 reads DFQATT; CDR2 reads SNEGSKA (reference sequence). For the CDR3, the DNA is TGCAGTGCTAGAGTAGGGGATGGCTACACCTTC. Encoded protein: CSARVGDGYTF.